This T cell receptor beta chain was documented in a study of shared clonotypes between healthy human individuals. Findings and limits, study-wide: Sharing across four donors was highest in naive CD4 (roughly 5%) and lowest in memory CD8 (about 0.4%). Clonotypes which were not shared had lower generation probabilities than clonotypes that all four donors shared.

At deep level, the assay was performed. Study processing details: Filtering differed because ImmunoSEQ produced junction-only sequences that carried no quality scores. This table comes from immunoSEQ multiplex PCR, and its TCRdb copy is limited to in-frame clones, with some not included. The V and J calls and clone size come from that table; D and trimming were worked out from the DNA. Found here are more than 400,000 clones, 95% to 96% of them singletons; the top ten hold 0.064%. CDR3 length: 12 amino acids. Germline V gene data show CDR1 as ENHRY and CDR2 as SYGVKD. After removal of 8 bases from V and 4 bases from J, the junction contained 3 bases not matched to a gene. A note on this clone: Antigen specificity is unknown.

The TCR sequence derives from a woman aged 25-40 years in good health. This chain connects TRBV10-3 to TRBJ1-1; TRBD1 matches 8 bases. Sample: naive CD4+ T cells sorted from blood. Described subset: CD45RA+ positively selected. The CDR3 bases are TGTGCCATCGGACAGGGCCCCACTGAAGCTTTCTTT. This gives the protein CAIGQGPTEAFF.